This T cell receptor beta chain was retrieved from a study of blood T cell repertoires in COVID-19. About the study: Both acute and convalescent COVID-19 samples were obtained from the United States, Italy and Spain.

TCRdb keeps only in-frame clones here, not all; method: immunoSEQ multiplex PCR. This table has fewer than 200,000 clones, around 83% appearing once. Germline values: CDR1 MDHEN, CDR2 SYDVKM. Trimming at V came to 6 bases and at J to 6 bases, leaving 13 bases not matched to a gene. CDR3 length: 17 residues. The study assigned cohorts using participant-reported clinical history. V gene TRBV28 combines with J gene TRBJ2-3, with TRBD2 identical over 12 bases. The sequence was obtained from a woman between 45 and 65 years old in a cohort exposed to, infected with or recovered from COVID-19 (not recorded which). The sequencing sample was made of PBMCs or T cells enriched from blood (not recorded which). The CDR3 is CASRHARTSGAGDTQYF. CDR3 in DNA: TGTGCCAGCAGACACGCCAGGACTAGCGGGGCCGGGGATACGCAGTATTTT.